This T cell receptor (beta chain) was captured in a study of beta chain features in type 1 diabetes. Study-wide context: Patients were similar to healthy donors in age and gender (as well as in cell yields). The samples had approximately 100,000,000 sorted cells examined in all.

The germline gives CDR1 MNHNY, CDR2 SVGAGI (reference sequence). This CDR3 comprises 14 residues. V was clipped by 0 bases and J by 4 bases, with 9 bases between them. Every bit of the isolated RNA underwent reverse transcription, so sequencing read expressed TCRB transcripts. An average roughly 3.6 million reads came from naive, central memory and regulatory T cell samples. The assay was immunoSEQ multiplex PCR, and TCRdb's table has in-frame clones only and misses some. The table lists about 320,000 clones, 14% of them singletons, with more than 6.5% in the top ten. V usage is TRBV6-6 and J usage is TRBJ1-2; D may be TRBD1 (5 bases). This receptor was obtained from a man aged 25 to 40 in good health. Sequencing was carried out using central memory CD4+ T cells from blood. CDR3 amino acids: CASSYSGRGYGYTF. The CDR3, as DNA: TGTGCCAGCAGTTACTCGGGGCGTGGCTATGGCTACACCTTC.